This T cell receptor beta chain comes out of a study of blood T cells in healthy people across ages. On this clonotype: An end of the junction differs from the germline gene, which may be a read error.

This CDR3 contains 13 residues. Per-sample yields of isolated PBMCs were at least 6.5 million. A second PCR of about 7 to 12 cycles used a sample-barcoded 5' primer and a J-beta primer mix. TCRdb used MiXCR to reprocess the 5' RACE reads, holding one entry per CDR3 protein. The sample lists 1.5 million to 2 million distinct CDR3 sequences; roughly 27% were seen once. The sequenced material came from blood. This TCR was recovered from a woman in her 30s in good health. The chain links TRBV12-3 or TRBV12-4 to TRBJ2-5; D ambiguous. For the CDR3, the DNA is TGTACCAGCAGTTTGGTATCCGGAGAGACCCAGTACTTC. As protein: CTSSLVSGETQYF.